This T cell receptor beta chain was found in a study of blood T cell repertoires in COVID-19. The assay was immunoSEQ multiplex PCR, and TCRdb's table has in-frame clones only and misses some. The sample includes about 210,000 clones, around 83% of them seen just once. Clinical history as reported by participants underpinned cohort assignment. Germline trimming cut 4 bases from V and 7 bases from J; bases unmatched to any gene: 9. From germline, CDR1 is SGHDN and CDR2 FVKESK. The CDR3 runs to 14 residues. The chain joins TRBV14 to TRBJ2-5; 7 nucleotides match TRBD1. This clonotype was obtained from a woman in her twenties or thirties who had been exposed to COVID-19. Sequenced material: PBMCs or T cells enriched from blood (not recorded which). The CDR3 loop is CASSLGTAPWTQYF. CDR3 sequence (DNA): TGTGCCAGCAGCCTCGGGACAGCTCCTTGGACCCAGTACTTC.